Reported below is one T cell receptor beta chain. Cycle 7 day 1, cycle 4 day 1, and baseline were the timepoints at which blood was sampled. TCRdb keeps only in-frame clones here, not all; method: immunoSEQ multiplex PCR. The table shows about 48,000 clones, with about 90% occurring only once. The data derive from a study of OX40 agonist ivuxolimab in advanced cancers. Per the germline V gene, CDR1 is MGHDK and CDR2 is SYGVNS. With 8 bases clipped from V and 6 bases from J, the junction kept 5 bases outside the gene matches. The CDR3 covers 12 residues. Sequencing used CD4+ or CD8+ T cells sorted from blood, obtained in a trial of the OX40 agonist ivuxolimab. The TCR was taken from an adult with an advanced solid tumor such as melanoma, head and neck, liver or kidney cancer. This sequence joins TRBV25-1 and TRBJ2-7; TRBD1 matches 9 bases. In DNA, the CDR3 is TGTGCCAGCGGGACAGGGTGGGGCGAGCAGTACTTC. It yields the protein CASGTGWGEQYF.